These 16 T cell receptor beta chains share one sample of origin, sequenced in a study of beta chain features in type 1 diabetes. Every isolated RNA sample was fully reverse transcribed, so sequencing captured expressed TCRB transcripts. TCRdb's table, derived via immunoSEQ multiplex PCR, lists solely in-frame clones and lacks some. The top ten hold around 0.02% of the sample, which has about 900,000 clones, roughly 15% seen once. Sequenced sample: naive CD4+ T cells from blood. Every receptor here comes from a woman under 30 in good health.

This clone was observed a few times. This chain connects TRBV5-1 to TRBJ1-3; D may be TRBD1 (5 bases). V gave up 6 bases and J gave up 0 bases, with 7 bases separating them. There are 13 residues in the CDR3. Germline assignment: CDR1 SGHRS and CDR2 YFSETQ. CDR3 sequence reads: CASTGGSGNTIYF. DNA for the CDR3: TGCGCCAGCACCGGGGGCTCTGGAAACACCATATATTTT. The variable domain in full, completed from reference TRBV5-1 and TRBJ1-3, reads KAGVTQTPRYLIKTRGQQVTLSCSPISGHRSVSWYQQTPGQGLQFLFEYFSETQRNKGNFPGRFSGRQFSNSRSEMNVSTLELGDSALYLCASTGGSGNTIYFGEGSWLTVV.

This clone showed up just a few times. This chain uses TRBV11-2 with TRBJ2-6, with D unclear. Per the germline V gene, CDR1 is SGHAT and CDR2 is FQNNGV. The germline V and J ends were trimmed by 4 bases and 2 bases, with 9 bases remaining between them. The CDR3 extends over 15 amino acids. CDR3 nucleotides: TGTGCCAGCAGCTCCTACCGCACTGGGGCCAACGTCCTGACTTTC. Translation: CASSSYRTGANVLTF.

The chain couples TRBV10-3 to TRBJ1-1; 8 nucleotides align to TRBD1. CDR1 is ENHRY and CDR2 is SYGVKD in the germline V gene. V trimming: 7 bases; J trimming: 2 bases; junction bases outside the gene matches: 3. The CDR3 sequence is 13 residues long. CDR3 in amino acids: CAITGQVNTEAFF. The DNA for the CDR3 is TGTGCCATCACGGGACAGGTTAACACTGAAGCTTTCTTT.

The gene calls are TRBV11-2 and TRBJ1-4; 9 bases match TRBD1. V lost 6 bases and J lost 7; bases outside the gene matches: 9. The V gene's germline CDR1 is SGHAT and CDR2 FQNNGV. This CDR3 has 15 amino acids. The CDR3 sequence is CASRDPGQGVEKLFF. DNA for the CDR3: TGTGCCAGCAGAGATCCGGGACAGGGAGTTGAAAAACTGTTTTTT.

This chain uses TRBV2 with TRBJ2-3; the match to TRBD2 covers 13 bases. The CDR3 is 15 residues long. Germline trimming cut 6 bases from V and 3 bases from J; bases unmatched to any gene: 3. CDR1 is SNHLY and CDR2 is FYNNEI in the germline V gene. The CDR3 bases are TGTGCCAGCAGCCAGGGACTAGCGGGAACAGATACGCAGTATTTT. As protein: CASSQGLAGTDTQYF. Drawing the rest from reference TRBV2 and TRBJ2-3, the complete variable domain is EPEVTQTPSHQVTQMGQEVILRCVPISNHLYFYWYRQILGQKVEFLVSFYNNEISEKSEIFDDQFSVERPDGSNFTLKIRSTKLEDSAMYFCASSQGLAGTDTQYFGPGTRLTVL.

The chain has TRBV28 and TRBJ1-5; 9 bases are shared with TRBD1. The CDR3 totals 17 residues. The trim removed 6 bases at V and 3 bases at J, leaving 12 bases unmatched. Germline V gene lookup returns CDR1 MDHEN and CDR2 SYDVKM. CDR3 nucleotides: TGTGCCAGCAGCTCGGCCTCCGGGACAGGGATCAATCAGCCCCAGCATTTT. Translation gives CASSSASGTGINQPQHF.

This clone was found a few times. This chain links TRBV28 with TRBJ2-7; weak D call: TRBD1 (6 bases). The germline V gene encodes CDR1 MDHEN and CDR2 SYDVKM. The CDR3 is 14 residues long. V was clipped by 5 bases and J by 2 bases, with 13 bases between them. The CDR3 DNA is TGTGCCAGCAGTCCCCGGGACATAGCCTACGAGCAGTACTTC. This codes for CASSPRDIAYEQYF.

In its sample, this clone was seen a few times. Other nucleotide sequences in the sample specify the same CDR3. The rearrangement links TRBV2 to TRBJ2-7, with TRBD2 matching 9 bases. This CDR3 is 13 amino acids long. With 8 bases clipped from V and 2 bases from J, the junction kept 4 bases outside the gene matches. Germline CDR1 and CDR2: SNHLY and FYNNEI. The CDR3 DNA sequence: TGTGCCAGCTCGGCGGGAGGGCCCTACGAGCAGTACTTC. Translating it yields CASSAGGPYEQYF.

CDR3 in amino acids: CASRQPGHTDTQYF. The DNA of the CDR3 is TGTGCCAGTAGGCAACCTGGACACACAGATACGCAGTATTTT. V usage is TRBV19 and J usage is TRBJ2-3, with D perhaps TRBD1 (5 bases). Germline V gene sequence: CDR1 LNHDA, CDR2 SQIVND (reference sequence). The CDR3 extends over 14 amino acids. V was pared by 6 bases and J by 2 bases, with 12 bases between.

This clone was seen more than once but under ten times. The chain carries TRBV18 and TRBJ2-7; 8 nucleotides line up with TRBD1. Per the germline V gene, CDR1 is KGHSH and CDR2 is LQKENI. V shed 3 bases, J shed 4 bases, and the junction held 8 bases outside the gene matches. The CDR3 is made up of 15 amino acids. CDR3 residues: CASSPLGQAEYEQYF. The CDR3, as DNA: TGTGCCAGCTCACCTCTGGGACAGGCGGAGTACGAGCAGTACTTC.

This chain links TRBV7-2 with TRBJ2-7; perhaps D is TRBD1 or TRBD2 (5 bases each). Trimming stripped 5 bases from V and 0 bases from J, with 14 bases between. Germline V gene lookup returns CDR1 SGHTA and CDR2 FQGNSA. The CDR3 totals 15 residues. CDR3 loop: CASSSRDRYSYEQYF. CDR3 nucleotides: TGTGCCAGCAGCAGCAGGGACCGATACTCCTACGAGCAGTACTTC.

This clone was seen only a few times. The rearrangement uses TRBV5-1 and TRBJ2-2; D possibly matches TRBD1 or TRBD2 (5 bases each). Trimming took off 5 bases at V and 4 bases at J, with 18 bases between the two ends. The CDR3 totals 16 residues. Germline values: CDR1 SGHRS, CDR2 YFSETQ. The CDR3 region is CASRPGTDTFTGELFF. CDR3 bases: TGCGCCAGCAGACCCGGGACGGATACCTTCACCGGGGAGCTGTTTTTT.

The chain couples TRBV15 to TRBJ2-5; 9 positions match TRBD1. This CDR3 is 15 amino acids long. CDR1 and CDR2 (germline): LNHNV, YYDKDF (reference sequence). V lost 5 bases, J lost 0 bases, and 4 bases stayed unmatched. CDR3 residues: CATSPGQGNQETQYF. The CDR3 DNA reads TGTGCCACCAGCCCGGGACAGGGAAACCAAGAGACCCAGTACTTC.

In its sample, this clone was seen a few times. The chain employs TRBV18 and TRBJ1-1; D unclear. Germline CDR1 and CDR2: KGHSH and LQKENI. The length of the CDR3 is 15 residues. The V end was cut by 0 bases, the J end by 6 bases, with 14 bases between. CDR3 in DNA: TGTGCCAGCTCACCACCGGGAGGGCTGAGGGCTGAAGCTTTCTTT. Protein: CASSPPGGLRAEAFF. Looking up the rest from reference TRBV18 and TRBJ1-1 gives the full variable domain: NAGVMQNPRHLVRRRGQEARLRCSPMKGHSHVYWYRQLPEEGLKFMVYLQKENIIDESGMPKERFSAEFPKEGPSILRIQQVVRGDSAAYFCASSPPGGLRAEAFFGQGTRLTVV.

The chain employs TRBV7-8 and TRBJ1-2; D remains ambiguous. Germline CDR1 SGHVS, CDR2 FQNEAQ. Trimming left V 5 bases short and J 7 bases short, with 14 bases between. The CDR3 consists of 13 residues. CDR3 loop: CASSPVLEAGYTF. The DNA for the CDR3 is TGTGCCAGCAGCCCCGTTCTGGAGGCTGGCTACACCTTC.

The chain joins TRBV14 to TRBJ2-7; D may be TRBD2 (5 bases). From germline, CDR1 is SGHDN and CDR2 FVKESK. The germline V and J ends were trimmed by 0 bases and 4 bases, with 10 bases remaining between them. The CDR3 runs 14 residues. The CDR3 spells CASSQDLSGYEQYF. The DNA for the CDR3 is TGTGCCAGCAGCCAAGATTTATCGGGATACGAGCAGTACTTC. Full variable domain (rest looked up from reference TRBV14 and TRBJ2-7): EAGVTQFPSHSVIEKGQTVTLRCDPISGHDNLYWYRRVMGKEIKFLLHFVKESKQDESGMPNNRFLAERTGGTYSTLKVQPAELEDSGVYFCASSQDLSGYEQYFGPGTRLTVT.